This T cell receptor (beta chain) stems from a study of T cell clones after liver transplantation. For the study at large: Post-transplant blood was tracked for graft-donor-reactive T cell clones identified in a pre-transplant mixed lymphocyte reaction. Graft-donor-reactive sequences were compared with third-party-reactive TCRbeta sequences from pre-transplant mixed lymphocyte reactions. Points from the study as a whole: In two subjects, few donor cells limited the measurable donor-reactive repertoire. Small, mixed patient groups and varying post-transplant times limit these conclusions.

Measured with immunoSEQ multiplex PCR; TCRdb has only the in-frame clones, and not every one. The repertoire includes tens of thousands of clones, over 85% of them detected once, and roughly 3% sits in the top ten. This CDR3 is 15 amino acids long. The V gene end was trimmed by 10 bases and the J gene end by 3 bases; junction bases not matched to a gene: 11. Germline CDR1 and CDR2: MNHEY and SMNVEV (reference sequence). To note about this clone: As yet, its antigen is unknown.

V gene TRBV27 combines with J gene TRBJ2-1; 8 bases align to TRBD1. The specimen was CD4+ T cells from blood, collected before liver transplant. This clonotype was sampled from a human donor who received a liver transplant. The DNA of the CDR3 is TGTGCCAATCTTCAAGGACAGGGCGACTACAATGAGCAGTTCTTC. Translating it yields CANLQGQGDYNEQFF.